Sequencing of this T cell receptor beta chain was carried out in a study of blood T cell repertoires in COVID-19. The wider study: T cells, B-cell-depleted T cells, or PBMCs provided the cDNA or gDNA that served as material.

Assignment of participants to cohorts was predicated upon participant-reported clinical history. Authors' analysis steps: For nucleated cells, counts were estimated from reference gene primer amplification. Using immunoSEQ multiplex PCR, the repertoire was profiled, and TCRdb retains in-frame clones only, with some absent. V and J calls and clone size come straight from that table; D and trimming were deduced from the DNA. The profile shows about 200,000 clones, approximately 86% of them singletons. CDR1 and CDR2 (germline): SEHNR, FQNEAQ (reference sequence). Trimming at V came to 1 base and at J to 7 bases, leaving 4 bases not matched to a gene. The CDR3 has 13 residues.

The sequenced sample consisted of PBMCs or T cells enriched from blood (not recorded which). This chain joins TRBV7-9 and TRBJ2-7; TRBD1 aligns across 7 bases. The clonotype originates from a woman aged 40 to 50 with acute COVID-19. CDR3 DNA: TGTGCCAGCAGCTTAGGAGGGGGACAGGAGCAGTACTTC. This codes for CASSLGGGQEQYF.